This TCR beta chain originates from a study of OX40 agonist ivuxolimab in advanced cancers. Study-wide findings and caveats: Patients with a partial response at 0.1-3.0 mg/kg had among the lowest clonal expansion. Within 6 weeks, CD4+ and CD8+ blood T cells expanded clonally at 0.1 to 3.0 mg/kg.

Here immunoSEQ multiplex PCR was the method, and the copy in TCRdb shows in-frame clones only, minus some. In the table there are under 65,000 clones, roughly nine tenths of which are singletons. In germline, CDR1 is SGHAT, CDR2 FQNNGV. The CDR3 totals 16 residues. The ends lost 3 bases at V and 4 bases at J; junction bases unmatched: 9. Worth noting for this clone: The antigen is undetermined.

No patient had autoimmune disease or received systemic immunosuppression. The sequence derives from an adult with an advanced solid tumor such as melanoma, head and neck, liver or kidney cancer. V usage is TRBV11-2 and J usage is TRBJ2-1, with 7 bases that match TRBD2. Sample: CD4+ or CD8+ T cells sorted from blood, taken in a trial of the OX40 agonist ivuxolimab. DNA of the CDR3: TGTGCCAGCAGCTTCCCCGGGGCTAGCGGTTACAATGAGCAGTTCTTC. It codes for CASSFPGASGYNEQFF.